The present entry profiles one T cell receptor beta chain with its context. Clones were read by immunoSEQ multiplex PCR, and TCRdb kept only the in-frame ones, dropping some. The sample includes around 380,000 clones, approximately 87% of them seen just once. Germline CDR1 SGHTA, CDR2 FQGTGA. V shed 5 bases and J 4 bases; nucleotides not matched to a gene: 6. CDR3 size: 14 residues. The record originates from a study of blood T cell repertoires in COVID-19. The origin of this receptor is a man aged 30 to 45 who had recovered from COVID-19. The sequencing input was PBMCs or T cells enriched from blood (not recorded which). The V and J genes are TRBV7-3 and TRBJ1-1; TRBD1 matches 8 bases. The CDR3 sequence is CASSPTGEGTEAFF. The CDR3 nucleotides read TGTGCCAGCAGCCCGACAGGGGAGGGCACTGAAGCTTTCTTT.